The next 24 T cell receptor beta chains were all read from a single sample in a study of blood T cell repertoires in COVID-19. The table came from immunoSEQ multiplex PCR; TCRdb's copy has only in-frame clones and leaves some out. The sample lists hundreds of thousands of clones; 88% were seen once. What was sequenced was peripheral blood. The source is a woman aged 30 to 39 with acute or convalescent COVID-19.

This sequence joins TRBV7-9 and TRBJ2-3, with 8 bases identical to TRBD2. J gave up 5 bases and V 4 bases, and 11 bases lay outside the gene matches. The CDR3 is 16 amino acids. Germline lookup yields CDR1 SEHNR and CDR2 FQNEAQ (reference sequence). CDR3 in DNA: TGTGCCAGCAGCTCGGTTAGCGGGAAGCAGAGAGATACGCAGTATTTT. Its translation: CASSSVSGKQRDTQYF.

The chain uses TRBV5-4 and TRBJ2-2, with 9 bases identical to TRBD2. V shed 5 bases and J 2 bases; nucleotides not matched to a gene: 13. This CDR3 is 18 amino acids long. Germline V CDR1 and CDR2: SGHNT, YYREEE (reference sequence). The CDR3 is CASSRPTSGAINTGELFF. For the CDR3, the DNA is TGTGCCAGCAGTAGGCCGACTAGCGGAGCCATCAACACCGGGGAGCTGTTTTTT.

The V and J genes are TRBV24-1 and TRBJ1-2; 10 nucleotides align to TRBD1. V lost 4 bases and J lost 7; bases outside the gene matches: 8. Germline lookup yields CDR1 KGHDR and CDR2 SFDVKD. The CDR3 has 15 residues. The CDR3 DNA reads TGTGCCACCAGTGACGACGGACAGGGGGGATTTGGCTACACCTTC. Its protein product is CATSDDGQGGFGYTF.

This clone was picked up a small number of times. V usage is TRBV5-4 and J usage is TRBJ2-1; perhaps TRBD2 as D (5 bases). The CDR3 totals 13 residues. Germline values: CDR1 SGHNT, CDR2 YYREEE (reference sequence). Trimming pared 3 bases from V and 8 bases from J, leaving 12 bases between. The DNA of the CDR3 is TGTGCCAGCAGCTACCGACCCGGGGATGAGCAGTTCTTC. As protein: CASSYRPGDEQFF.

The chain is built from TRBV7-2 and TRBJ1-2, with D maybe TRBD1 (6 bases). V dropped 5 bases and J dropped 5 bases, with 15 bases sitting between them. The germline gives CDR1 SGHTA, CDR2 FQGNSA. The CDR3 is 14 residues long. The CDR3 nucleotides read TGTGCCAGCAGCCCCCAGGGGAGAGATTATGGCTACACCTTC. It is translated as CASSPQGRDYGYTF.

The chain joins TRBV2 to TRBJ1-6, with TRBD1 matching over 8 bases. The V gene end was trimmed by 2 bases and the J gene end by 10 bases; junction bases not matched to a gene: 7. Per the germline V gene, CDR1 is SNHLY and CDR2 is FYNNEI. This CDR3 region has 15 residues. CDR3 in amino acids: CASSELGTGSSPLHF. The CDR3 DNA reads as TGTGCCAGCAGTGAATTGGGGACAGGCTCCTCACCCCTCCACTTT.

The chain combines TRBV7-2 with TRBJ2-1, with a possible D match to TRBD2 (6 bases). The CDR3 is 11 residues long. With 5 bases removed from V and 16 bases from J, the gap between germline ends came to 15 bases. Germline CDR1 and CDR2: SGHTA and FQGNSA. The CDR3 region is CASSLRDFPFF. The CDR3 DNA sequence: TGTGCCAGCAGCCTCCGGGACTTCCCCTTCTTC.

The rearrangement links TRBV19 to TRBJ1-2, with D tentatively TRBD1 (5 bases). V lost 5 bases to trimming and J lost 0 bases, with 13 bases between them. CDR3 size: 15 residues. Germline V lookup: CDR1 LNHDA, CDR2 SQIVND (reference sequence). CDR3: CASSPRQRPNYGYTF. CDR3 DNA sequence: TGTGCCAGTAGTCCGAGACAGCGTCCTAACTATGGCTACACCTTC.

The V gene is TRBV11-2, the J gene TRBJ2-5, with 7 positions matching TRBD2. Germline CDR1 is SGHAT and CDR2 is FQNNGV. CDR3 size: 15 residues. The J segment lost 5 bases and the V segment lost 0 bases, leaving 6 bases of the junction unmatched. As DNA, the CDR3 is TGTGCCAGCAGCTTAGATGCGGGAGCCCCCGAGACCCAGTACTTC. The encoded protein is CASSLDAGAPETQYF.

The J gene is TRBJ1-1, the V gene TRBV12-3 or TRBV12-4; D uncertain. The CDR3 sequence is 12 residues long. V was cut by 7 bases and J by 8 bases, with 14 bases left in between. CDR3 loop: CASTSIDSEAFF. In DNA form, the CDR3 reads TGTGCCAGCACTTCAATAGACTCCGAAGCTTTCTTT.

CDR3 in DNA: TGTGCCAGCAGAGACACAGGGGGCCCGGCCAAAAACATTCAGTACTTC. It is translated as CASRDTGGPAKNIQYF. The chain combines TRBV28 with TRBJ2-4, with 9 bases aligning to TRBD1. The ends lost 6 bases at V and 1 base at J; junction bases unmatched: 7. Germline-derived CDR1 and CDR2 are MDHEN and SYDVKM. This CDR3 spans 16 amino acids.

This clone appeared a single time. The chain is built from TRBV5-1 and TRBJ2-1; possibly TRBD2 for D (7 bases). The CDR3 is 16 amino acids. With 0 bases removed from V and 1 base from J, the gap between germline ends came to 11 bases. In germline, CDR1 is SGHRS, CDR2 YFSETQ. The CDR3 coding sequence is TGCGCCAGCAGCTTGGGGCGGGGGCGTTCCTACAATGAGCAGTTCTTC. It specifies CASSLGRGRSYNEQFF.

V and J are TRBV6-6 and TRBJ1-5; D remains unclear. V was shortened by 3 bases and J by 1 base, with 13 bases between the two germline ends. This CDR3 has 16 residues. Germline V gene data show CDR1 as MNHNY and CDR2 as SVGAGI (reference sequence). CDR3 loop: CASSYSRQRSNQPQHF. The CDR3 DNA is TGTGCCAGCAGTTATAGTCGTCAGCGCAGCAATCAGCCCCAGCATTTT.

V usage is TRBV24-1 and J usage is TRBJ1-6; 7 bases match TRBD1. From germline, CDR1 is KGHDR and CDR2 SFDVKD. The trim removed 5 bases at V and 5 bases at J, leaving 8 bases unmatched. This CDR3 is built from 16 residues. The chain's CDR3 is CATSGLRDSHNSPLHF. CDR3 sequence (DNA): TGTGCCACCAGTGGGCTGAGGGACAGCCATAATTCACCCCTCCACTTT.

V and J are TRBV7-2 and TRBJ2-1, with a possible D match to TRBD1 (6 bases). The V gene lost 0 bases and the J gene lost 5 bases, with 11 bases spanning the gap. CDR3 length: 15 amino acids. Looked up from germline, CDR1 is SGHTA and CDR2 is FQGNSA. CDR3 protein: CASSLARTANNEQFF. The CDR3 coding sequence is TGTGCCAGCAGCTTAGCGAGGACAGCTAACAATGAGCAGTTCTTC.

V and J are TRBV29-1 and TRBJ2-5; 9 bases are a match to TRBD1. Trimming took 6 bases from V and 4 from J; bases not matched to a gene: 3. This CDR3 comprises 12 residues. Looked up from germline, CDR1 is SQVTM and CDR2 is ANQGSEA. This CDR3 reads CSVGTGIETQYF. CDR3 sequence (DNA): TGCAGCGTCGGGACAGGGATAGAGACCCAGTACTTC.

This rearrangement joins TRBV4-3 to TRBJ2-7; D uncertain. The V and J ends lost 0 bases and 4 bases respectively, with 13 bases between them. The germline V gene encodes CDR1 LGHNA and CDR2 YSLEER. The CDR3 totals 15 residues. The chain's CDR3 is CASSQDGQIPYEQYF. CDR3 DNA sequence: TGCGCCAGCAGCCAAGATGGGCAGATACCATACGAGCAGTACTTC.

This chain uses TRBV6-5 with TRBJ2-5, with D possibly being TRBD2 (6 bases). This CDR3 has 11 amino acids. Per germline, CDR1 MNHEY and CDR2 SVGAGI. The V end was cut by 8 bases, the J end by 6 bases, with 10 bases between. The DNA of the CDR3 is TGTGCCAGCCAAGGGAGGCAGACCCAGTACTTC. It codes for CASQGRQTQYF.

In its sample, this clone was seen a few times. Additional DNA sequences in this sample encode the identical CDR3. This chain uses TRBV18 with TRBJ1-5; tentative D call: TRBD1 (6 bases). V shed 2 bases and J shed 3 bases, with 8 bases lying between them. The germline gives CDR1 KGHSH, CDR2 LQKENI. There are 14 residues in the CDR3. The CDR3 DNA is TGTGCCAGCTCACCAGGGGGCTCCAATCAGCCCCAGCATTTT. This sequence encodes CASSPGGSNQPQHF.

The rearrangement joins TRBV19 to TRBJ2-7; 7 bases agree with TRBD1. V dropped 3 bases and J dropped 2; count of bases not matched to a gene: 10. Per the germline V gene, CDR1 is LNHDA and CDR2 is SQIVND (reference sequence). The CDR3 spans 16 residues. CDR3 in DNA: TGTGCCAGTAGTATCCACTCGACAGGGCCTCCCTACGAGCAGTACTTC. This translates into CASSIHSTGPPYEQYF.

This sequence joins TRBV7-8 and TRBJ2-7, with D possibly being TRBD1 (5 bases). V was shortened by 1 base and J by 3 bases, with 7 bases between the two germline ends. Germline lookup yields CDR1 SGHVS and CDR2 FQNEAQ. The CDR3 has 13 residues. DNA of the CDR3: TGTGCCAGCAGCTTAGGACAGATCTACGAGCAGTACTTC. It translates to CASSLGQIYEQYF.

The V and J genes are TRBV11-2 and TRBJ1-2, with 9 bases aligning to TRBD1. Per germline, CDR1 SGHAT and CDR2 FQNNGV. V gave up 1 base and J gave up 6 bases; unmatched junction bases: 6. This CDR3 is 15 amino acids long. The CDR3 bases are TGTGCCAGCAGCTTAGTGGCAACAGGGGGCAATGGCTACACCTTC. As protein: CASSLVATGGNGYTF.

This clone was observed a handful of times. The same CDR3 is also encoded by other DNA sequences in this sample. V gene TRBV5-1 combines with J gene TRBJ2-7; D is uncertain. Germline CDR1 SGHRS, CDR2 YFSETQ. The CDR3 consists of 14 residues. V was shortened by 0 bases and J by 3 bases, with 10 bases between the two germline ends. CDR3 amino acids: CASSLALGSYEQYF. Here the CDR3 DNA reads TGCGCCAGCAGCTTGGCCCTGGGCAGCTACGAGCAGTACTTC.

This sequence joins TRBV7-6 and TRBJ2-3, with D possibly being TRBD1 (6 bases). Germline assignment: CDR1 SGHVS and CDR2 FNYEAQ. The V end lost 0 bases, the J end lost 4 bases, and 11 bases lay between the germline ends. CDR3 size: 15 residues. CDR3: CASSLAQGSSDTQYF. CDR3 sequence (DNA): TGTGCCAGCAGCTTAGCGCAGGGGTCGTCAGATACGCAGTATTTT.